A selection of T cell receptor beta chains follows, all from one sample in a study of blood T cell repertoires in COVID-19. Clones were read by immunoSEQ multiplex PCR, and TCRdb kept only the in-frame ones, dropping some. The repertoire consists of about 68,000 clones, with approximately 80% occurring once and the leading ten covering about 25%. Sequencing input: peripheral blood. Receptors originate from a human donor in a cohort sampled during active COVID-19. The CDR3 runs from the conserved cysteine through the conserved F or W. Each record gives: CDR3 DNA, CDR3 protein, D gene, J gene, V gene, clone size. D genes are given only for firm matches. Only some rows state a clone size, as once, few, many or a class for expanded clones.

CDR3nt: TGTGCCAGCAGCTTGCTCTCTGGGTCAGGGGGGAATCAGCCCCAGCATTTT
CDR3aa: CASSLLSGSGGNQPQHF
d_gene: TRBD1
j_gene: TRBJ1-5
v_gene: TRBV5-6
abundance: -

CDR3nt: TGTGCCAGCAGCCCGCCCGGGACAATGAACACTGAAGCTTTCTTT
CDR3aa: CASSPPGTMNTEAFF
d_gene: -
j_gene: TRBJ1-1
v_gene: TRBV11-2
abundance: -

CDR3nt: TGTGCCAGCAGCTTAGAAACAGGGCCCCACACCGGGGAGCTGTTTTTT
CDR3aa: CASSLETGPHTGELFF
d_gene: -
j_gene: TRBJ2-2
v_gene: TRBV7-9
abundance: -

CDR3nt: TGTGCCAGCAGTCAACAGGGTGACGATGAAAAACTGTTTTTT
CDR3aa: CASSQQGDDEKLFF
d_gene: -
j_gene: TRBJ1-4
v_gene: TRBV28
abundance: -

CDR3nt: TGTGCCAGCAGCACCAGGGATTTTAGCACAGATACGCAGTATTTT
CDR3aa: CASSTRDFSTDTQYF
d_gene: -
j_gene: TRBJ2-3
v_gene: TRBV7-9
abundance: -

CDR3nt: TGTGCCAGCAGCTTGGCCGTCGTCACAGGGAGTCCTTCACCCCTCCACTTT
CDR3aa: CASSLAVVTGSPSPLHF
d_gene: -
j_gene: TRBJ1-6
v_gene: TRBV5-8
abundance: few

CDR3nt: TGTGCCAGCAGCCACGAGCGCTTGGGTAATGAGCAGTTCTTC
CDR3aa: CASSHERLGNEQFF
d_gene: -
j_gene: TRBJ2-1
v_gene: TRBV3-1/TRBV3-2
abundance: -

CDR3nt: TGTGCCAGCAGTTACGGGCTAGCGGGGGTCAACAATGAGCAGTTCTTC
CDR3aa: CASSYGLAGVNNEQFF
d_gene: TRBD2
j_gene: TRBJ2-1
v_gene: TRBV6-5
abundance: -

CDR3nt: TGCGCCAGCAGCCAAACGGGAGTCCCCGCAGATACGCAGTATTTT
CDR3aa: CASSQTGVPADTQYF
d_gene: -
j_gene: TRBJ2-3
v_gene: TRBV4-3
abundance: -

CDR3nt: TGTGCCACCAGCAGAGATCGGGGGACGCCTAATGAAAAACTGTTTTTT
CDR3aa: CATSRDRGTPNEKLFF
d_gene: -
j_gene: TRBJ1-4
v_gene: TRBV15
abundance: -